Listed below are T cell receptor beta chains from one sample, sequenced in a study of T cell repertoires in cytomegalovirus infection. Their recognized antigens are unknown. TCRdb recomputed calls from the reads with MiXCR, one row per CDR3 protein. The sample holds fewer than 900,000 distinct CDR3 sequences, 29% seen once. The sequences come from cultured CD8+ T cells from PBMCs, collected from culture after CMV antigen stimulation. All receptors derive from a human donor in good health (CMV status not recorded). Some clones in this sample may be carry-over from other donors' samples. Each CDR3 is given with its conserved first and last residue. Fields, in order: clone size, D gene, CDR3 length, V gene, J gene, CDR3 DNA, CDR3 protein. The D gene is left open where the match is weak. Clone sizes are given selectively: once, few, many, or a class where the clone is expanded.

few	NA	14	TRBV15	TRBJ2-7	TGTGCCACCAGTATGGCGGACGGTTTCTACGAGCAGTACTTC	CATSMADGFYEQYF
many	NA	13	TRBV12-3/TRBV12-4	TRBJ1-1	TGTGCCAGTGACATGGGGGCTGGCACTGAAGCTTTCTTT	CASDMGAGTEAFF
once	NA	13	TRBV11-3	TRBJ2-7	TGTGCCAGCAGCTTAGGTTCGCGCTACGAGCAGTACTTC	CASSLGSRYEQYF
few	NA	15	TRBV19	TRBJ2-1	TGTGCCAGTAGTGTTTCAGGAGGCGACTACAATGAGCAGTTCTTC	CASSVSGGDYNEQFF
NA	NA	18	TRBV4-3	TRBJ2-1	TGCGCCAGCAGCCAAGATCTAACGGGACAAAGCTCCTACAATGAGCAGTTCTTC	CASSQDLTGQSSYNEQFF
many	NA	13	TRBV7-8	TRBJ2-1	TGTGCCAGCAGCTTCTACAGCTACAATGAGCAGTTCTTC	CASSFYSYNEQFF
many	NA	15	TRBV7-2	TRBJ1-5	TGTGCCAGCAGCTTAATTGTTCGTAGCAATCAGCCCCAGCATTTT	CASSLIVRSNQPQHF
few	NA	14	TRBV7-9	TRBJ2-7	TGTGCCAGCAGCTCCCCGGGGAAGGGTTACGAGCAGTACTTC	CASSSPGKGYEQYF
many	NA	13	TRBV27	TRBJ2-4	TGTGCCAGCAGCTCTAACCCCCGGGTGGGATTGTCCTTC	CASSSNPRVGLSF
few	NA	12	TRBV20-1	TRBJ2-2	TGCAGTGTAGCGCCCGGAACCGGGGAGCTGTTTTTT	CSVAPGTGELFF
NA	TRBD2	17	TRBV20-1	TRBJ2-1	TGCAGTGCGAAGCCCAGATCTAGCGGGGAGTGGTACAATGAGCAGTTCTTC	CSAKPRSSGEWYNEQFF
NA	NA	13	TRBV7-9	TRBJ2-5	TGTGCCAGCAGCTTTAGGGATAAAGAGACCCAGTACTTC	CASSFRDKETQYF
NA	TRBD1	15	TRBV10-1	TRBJ2-1	TGCGCCAGCAGTGCAGGGGGCCGCTCCTACAATGAGCAGTTCTTC	CASSAGGRSYNEQFF
NA	TRBD1	14	TRBV5-1	TRBJ2-5	TGCGCCAGCAGCTGGACAGGGGGCGTGGAGACCCAGTACTTC	CASSWTGGVETQYF
NA	TRBD1	18	TRBV27	TRBJ2-3	TGTGCCAGCAGTTTAAGCTGGTCGGACAGGGGGCCCACAGATACGCAGTATTTT	CASSLSWSDRGPTDTQYF
NA	NA	13	TRBV10-3	TRBJ1-5	TGTGCCATCAGCCTAGGGGAAGGGCAGCCCCAGCATTTT	CAISLGEGQPQHF
NA	NA	13	TRBV5-6	TRBJ1-4	TGTGCCAGCAGGGACAGCTTTAATGAAAAACTGTTTTTT	CASRDSFNEKLFF
few	NA	13	TRBV27	TRBJ1-1	TGTGCCAGCAGCCCAACCCCATACACTGAAGCTTTCTTT	CASSPTPYTEAFF
NA	NA	14	TRBV7-9	TRBJ2-6	TGTGCCAGCAGCTTACCTTCTGGGGCCAACGTCCTGACTTTC	CASSLPSGANVLTF
few	NA	12	TRBV7-8	TRBJ1-2	TGTGCCAGCAGCGCTAAGAGCTATGGCTACACCTTC	CASSAKSYGYTF
many	NA	13	TRBV5-4	TRBJ1-1	TGTGCCAGCAGCTGGGGGGGTGAAACTGAAGCTTTCTTT	CASSWGGETEAFF
NA	NA	14	TRBV4-3	TRBJ1-2	TGCGCCAGCAGCCGACCGGGCCTTCCGTATGGCTACACCTTC	CASSRPGLPYGYTF
few	NA	16	TRBV7-2	TRBJ2-1	TGTGCCAGCAGCTTGAGTCAGAAAATTCTAGGGATTGAGCAGTTCTTC	CASSLSQKILGIEQFF